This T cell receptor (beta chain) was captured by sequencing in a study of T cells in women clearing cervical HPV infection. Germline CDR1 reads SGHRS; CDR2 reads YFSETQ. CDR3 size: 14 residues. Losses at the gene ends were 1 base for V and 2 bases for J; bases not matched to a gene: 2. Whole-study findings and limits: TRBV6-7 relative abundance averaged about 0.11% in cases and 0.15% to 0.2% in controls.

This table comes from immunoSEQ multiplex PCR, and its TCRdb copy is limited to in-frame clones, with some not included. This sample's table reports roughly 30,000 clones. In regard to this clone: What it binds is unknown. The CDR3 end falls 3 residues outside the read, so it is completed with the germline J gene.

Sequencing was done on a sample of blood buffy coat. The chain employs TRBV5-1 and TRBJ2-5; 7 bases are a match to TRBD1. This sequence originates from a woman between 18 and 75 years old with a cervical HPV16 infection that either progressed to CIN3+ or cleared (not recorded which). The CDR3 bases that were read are TGCGCCAGCAGCTTGTGGGGACAGCAAGAGACC. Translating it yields CASSLWGQQET. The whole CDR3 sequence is CASSLWGQQETQYF.